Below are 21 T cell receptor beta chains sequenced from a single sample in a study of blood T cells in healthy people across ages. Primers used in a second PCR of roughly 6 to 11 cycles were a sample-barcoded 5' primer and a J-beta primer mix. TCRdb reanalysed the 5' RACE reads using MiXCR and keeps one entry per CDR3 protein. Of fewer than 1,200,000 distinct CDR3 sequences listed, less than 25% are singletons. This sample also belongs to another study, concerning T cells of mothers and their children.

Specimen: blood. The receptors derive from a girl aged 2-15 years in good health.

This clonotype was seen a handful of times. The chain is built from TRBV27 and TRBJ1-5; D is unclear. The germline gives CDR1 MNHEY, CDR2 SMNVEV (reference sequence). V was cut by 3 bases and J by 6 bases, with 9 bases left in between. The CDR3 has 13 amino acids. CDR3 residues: CASSFGSSQPQHF. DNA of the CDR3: TGTGCCAGCAGTTTCGGTTCCTCTCAGCCCCAGCATTTT.

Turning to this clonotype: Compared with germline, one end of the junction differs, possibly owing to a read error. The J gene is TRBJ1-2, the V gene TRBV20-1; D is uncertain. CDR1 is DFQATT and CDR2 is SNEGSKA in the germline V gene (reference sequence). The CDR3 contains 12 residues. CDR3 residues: CSARGTRYGYTF. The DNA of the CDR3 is TGCAGTGCTAGGGGCACCCGCTATGGGTACACCTTC.

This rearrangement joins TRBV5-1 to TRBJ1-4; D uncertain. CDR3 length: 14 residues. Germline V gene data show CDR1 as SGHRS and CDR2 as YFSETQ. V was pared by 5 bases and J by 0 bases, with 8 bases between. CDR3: CASRTDTTNEKLFF. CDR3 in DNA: TGCGCCAGCAGAACAGATACAACTAATGAAAAACTGTTTTTT. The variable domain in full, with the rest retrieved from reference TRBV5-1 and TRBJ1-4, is KAGVTQTPRYLIKTRGQQVTLSCSPISGHRSVSWYQQTPGQGLQFLFEYFSETQRNKGNFPGRFSGRQFSNSRSEMNVSTLELGDSALYLCASRTDTTNEKLFFGSGTQLSVL.

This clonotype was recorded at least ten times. The CDR3 region is CSVEGEYEQYF. For the CDR3, the DNA is TGCAGCGTTGAGGGGGAATACGAGCAGTACTTC. V is TRBV29-1 and J is TRBJ2-7; D is possibly TRBD1 or TRBD2 (5 bases each). Deletions cut 3 bases from V and 4 bases from J, with 7 bases between. Germline CDR1 is SQVTM and CDR2 is ANQGSEA. This CDR3 has 11 residues.

The CDR3, as DNA: TGCAGCGTTGAAGATCTTACACCCCGAAGCTCCTATAATTCACCCCTCCACTTT. As protein: CSVEDLTPRSSYNSPLHF. The chain carries TRBV29-1 and TRBJ1-6; D uncertain. The CDR3 is 18 residues long. The germline V gene encodes CDR1 SQVTM and CDR2 ANQGSEA. Between the trimmed V and J ends, which lost 0 bases and 0 bases, there was a span of 15 bases.

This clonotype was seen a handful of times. The CDR3 DNA is TGTGCCAGCAGTATCAGGGTCGGGAATGAAAAACTGTTTTTT. It codes for CASSIRVGNEKLFF. This rearrangement joins TRBV2 to TRBJ1-4; weak D call: TRBD1 (5 bases). With 5 bases removed from V and 5 bases from J, the gap between germline ends came to 12 bases. The CDR3 spans 14 residues. Per the germline V gene, CDR1 is SNHLY and CDR2 is FYNNEI.

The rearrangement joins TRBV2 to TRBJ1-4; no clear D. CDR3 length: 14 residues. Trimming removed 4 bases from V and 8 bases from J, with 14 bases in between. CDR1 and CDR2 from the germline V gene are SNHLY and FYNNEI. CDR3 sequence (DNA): TGTGCCAGCAGTGGTCTGACGGGTGGAGAAAAACTGTTTTTT. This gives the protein CASSGLTGGEKLFF.

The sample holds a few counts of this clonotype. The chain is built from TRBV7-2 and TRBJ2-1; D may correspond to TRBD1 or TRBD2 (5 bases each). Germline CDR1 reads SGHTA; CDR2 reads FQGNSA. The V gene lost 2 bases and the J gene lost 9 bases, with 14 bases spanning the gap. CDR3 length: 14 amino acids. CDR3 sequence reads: CASSLWSRAGEQFF. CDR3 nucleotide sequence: TGTGCCAGCAGCTTATGGTCCAGGGCGGGTGAGCAGTTCTTC.

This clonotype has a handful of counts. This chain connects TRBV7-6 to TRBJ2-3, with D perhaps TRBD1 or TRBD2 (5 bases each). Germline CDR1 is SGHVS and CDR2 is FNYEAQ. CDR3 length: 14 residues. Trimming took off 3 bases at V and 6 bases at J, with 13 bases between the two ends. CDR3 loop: CASSFSSGPDTQYF. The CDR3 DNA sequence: TGTGCCAGCAGCTTTTCCTCGGGGCCCGATACGCAGTATTTT.

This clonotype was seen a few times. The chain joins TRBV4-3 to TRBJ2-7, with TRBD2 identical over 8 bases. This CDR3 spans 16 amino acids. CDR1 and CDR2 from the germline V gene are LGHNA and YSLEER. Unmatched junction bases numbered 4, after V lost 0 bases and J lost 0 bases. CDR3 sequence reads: CASSQDSGLDSYEQYF. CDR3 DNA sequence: TGCGCCAGCAGCCAAGATTCGGGACTAGACTCCTACGAGCAGTACTTC.

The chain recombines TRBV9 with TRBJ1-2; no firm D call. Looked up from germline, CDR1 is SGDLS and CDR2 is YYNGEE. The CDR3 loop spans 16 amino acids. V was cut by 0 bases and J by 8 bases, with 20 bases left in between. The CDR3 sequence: CASSVESSLVLEGYTF. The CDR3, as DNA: TGTGCCAGCAGCGTAGAATCTTCCCTGGTCCTAGAAGGCTACACCTTC.

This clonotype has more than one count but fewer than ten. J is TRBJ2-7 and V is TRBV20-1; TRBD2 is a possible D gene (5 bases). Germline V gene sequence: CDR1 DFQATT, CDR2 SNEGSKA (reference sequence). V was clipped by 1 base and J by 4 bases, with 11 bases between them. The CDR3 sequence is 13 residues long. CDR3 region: CSARAPGKYEQYF. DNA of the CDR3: TGCAGTGCTAGAGCCCCGGGGAAATACGAGCAGTACTTC.

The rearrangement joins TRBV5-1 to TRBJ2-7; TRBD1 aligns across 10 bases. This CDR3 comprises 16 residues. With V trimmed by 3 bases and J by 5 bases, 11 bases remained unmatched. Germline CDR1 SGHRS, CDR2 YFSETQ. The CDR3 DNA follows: TGCGCCAGCAGCTGGTCGGGACAGGGGTCCGTCGACGAGCAGTACTTC. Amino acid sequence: CASSWSGQGSVDEQYF.

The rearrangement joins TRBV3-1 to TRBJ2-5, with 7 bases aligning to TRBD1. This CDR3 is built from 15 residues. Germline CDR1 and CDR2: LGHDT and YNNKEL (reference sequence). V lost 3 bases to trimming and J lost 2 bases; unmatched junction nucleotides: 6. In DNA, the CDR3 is TGTGCCAGCAGCCAGCCGGGACAGTTTCAAGAGACCCAGTACTTC. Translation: CASSQPGQFQETQYF.

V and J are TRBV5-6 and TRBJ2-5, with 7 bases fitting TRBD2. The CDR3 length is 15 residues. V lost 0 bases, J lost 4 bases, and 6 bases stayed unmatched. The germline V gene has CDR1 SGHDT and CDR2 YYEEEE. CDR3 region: CASSLARETSETQYF. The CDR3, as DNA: TGTGCCAGCAGCTTGGCGCGGGAGACATCAGAGACCCAGTACTTC.

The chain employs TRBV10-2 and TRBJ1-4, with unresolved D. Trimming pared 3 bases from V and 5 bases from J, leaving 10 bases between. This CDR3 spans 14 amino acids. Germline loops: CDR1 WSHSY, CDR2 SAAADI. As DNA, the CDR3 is TGCGCCAGCAGTGATTGGGAGGCAAATGAAAAACTGTTTTTT. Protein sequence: CASSDWEANEKLFF.

The CDR3: CASSSDSSGSTTDTQYF. DNA for the CDR3: TGCGCCAGCAGCTCGGACTCTAGCGGGAGTACCACAGATACGCAGTATTTT. The V call is TRBV5-1, the J call TRBJ2-3, with 10 nucleotides matching TRBD2. The V segment lost 3 bases and the J segment 2 bases; nucleotides outside the gene matches: 9. The length of the CDR3 is 17 residues. In germline, CDR1 is SGHRS, CDR2 YFSETQ.

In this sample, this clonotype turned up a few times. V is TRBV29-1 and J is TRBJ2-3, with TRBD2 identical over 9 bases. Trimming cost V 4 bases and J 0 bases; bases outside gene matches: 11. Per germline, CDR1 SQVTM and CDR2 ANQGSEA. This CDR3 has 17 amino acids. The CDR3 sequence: CSVGNGAGGLSTDTQYF. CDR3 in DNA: TGCAGCGTTGGTAACGGAGCGGGGGGCCTTAGCACAGATACGCAGTATTTT.

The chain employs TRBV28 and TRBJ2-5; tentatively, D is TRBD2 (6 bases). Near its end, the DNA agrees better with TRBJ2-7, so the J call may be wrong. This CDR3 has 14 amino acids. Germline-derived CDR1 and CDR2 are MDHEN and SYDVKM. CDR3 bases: TGTGCCAGCAGTTTTAGGCTAGCAGCGGGCGAGCAGTACTTC. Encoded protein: CASSFRLAAGEQYF.

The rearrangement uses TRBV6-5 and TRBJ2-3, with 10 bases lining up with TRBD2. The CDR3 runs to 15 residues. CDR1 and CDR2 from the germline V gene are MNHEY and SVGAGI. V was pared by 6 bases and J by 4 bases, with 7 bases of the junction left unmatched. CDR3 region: CASSGEGTSADTQYF. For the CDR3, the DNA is TGTGCCAGCAGCGGGGAGGGGACTAGCGCAGATACGCAGTATTTT.

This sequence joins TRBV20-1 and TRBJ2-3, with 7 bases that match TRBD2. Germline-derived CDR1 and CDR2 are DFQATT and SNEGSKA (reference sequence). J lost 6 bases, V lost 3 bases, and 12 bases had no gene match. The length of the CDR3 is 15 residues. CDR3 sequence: CSASQGAGVRDTQYF. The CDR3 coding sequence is TGCAGTGCTAGCCAAGGGGCGGGGGTACGGGATACGCAGTATTTT.